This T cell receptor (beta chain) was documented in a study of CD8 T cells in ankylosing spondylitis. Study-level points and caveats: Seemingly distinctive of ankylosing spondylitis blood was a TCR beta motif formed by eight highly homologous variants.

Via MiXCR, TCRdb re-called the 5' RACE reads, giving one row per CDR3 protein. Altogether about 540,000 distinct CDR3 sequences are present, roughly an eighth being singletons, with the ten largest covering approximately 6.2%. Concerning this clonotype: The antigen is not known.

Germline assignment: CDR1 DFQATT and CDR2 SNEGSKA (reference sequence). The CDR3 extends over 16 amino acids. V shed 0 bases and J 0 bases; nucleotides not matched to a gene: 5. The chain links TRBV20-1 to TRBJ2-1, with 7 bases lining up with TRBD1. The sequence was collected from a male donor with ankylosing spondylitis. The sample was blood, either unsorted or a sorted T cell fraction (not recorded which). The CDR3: CSARDRRDSSYNEQFF. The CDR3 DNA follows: TGCAGTGCTAGAGATCGACGGGACAGCTCCTACAATGAGCAGTTCTTC.